One and the same sample provided the 20 T cell receptor beta chains below, sequenced in a study of control samples from healthy donors and cancer patients. The assay was immunoSEQ multiplex PCR, and TCRdb's table has in-frame clones only and misses some. This sample has more than 95,000 clones, with roughly 92% found just once. Sequencing used PBMCs. The receptors originated from a man older than 75 with head and neck cancer.

V usage is TRBV27 and J usage is TRBJ2-3, with D perhaps TRBD1 or TRBD2 (6 bases each). Trimming removed 3 bases from V and 3 bases from J, with 10 bases in between. Germline V gene lookup returns CDR1 MNHEY and CDR2 SMNVEV (reference sequence). The CDR3 runs to 14 residues. The CDR3 bases are TGTGCCAGCAGTTTCTGGAGGGGGACAGATACGCAGTATTTT. Translated, it gives CASSFWRGTDTQYF.

This clone was observed a single time. The chain carries TRBV6-2 or TRBV6-3 and TRBJ2-7; the D gene is possibly TRBD2 (6 bases). The V gene's germline CDR1 is MNHEY and CDR2 SVGEGT. The CDR3 length is 12 residues. V gave up 5 bases and J gave up 3 bases, with 8 bases separating them. CDR3 protein: CASSKTSYEQYF. CDR3 nucleotide sequence: TGTGCCAGCAGTAAGACTAGCTACGAGCAGTACTTC.

This chain joins TRBV25-1 and TRBJ1-1; D gene ambiguous. This CDR3 is 13 amino acids long. CDR1 is MGHDK and CDR2 is SYGVNS in the germline V gene. Trimming removed 7 bases from V and 1 base from J, with 10 bases in between. DNA for the CDR3: TGTGCCAGCACCTTCCAGACGAACACTGAAGCTTTCTTT. Encoded protein: CASTFQTNTEAFF.

The chain links TRBV6-6 to TRBJ1-2; D perhaps matches TRBD1 (6 bases). The CDR3 runs to 13 residues. V lost 2 bases and J lost 5, with 9 bases in between. Germline CDR1 MNHNY, CDR2 SVGAGI (reference sequence). The CDR3: CASSYRTDYGYTF. CDR3 bases: TGTGCCAGCAGTTACCGGACAGATTATGGCTACACCTTC.

This sequence joins TRBV29-1 and TRBJ2-1; D is perhaps TRBD2 (5 bases). Trimming shortened V by 4 bases and J by 3 bases, and 13 bases separated the two germline ends. This CDR3 spans 14 amino acids. The germline CDR1 and CDR2 sequences are SQVTM and ANQGSEA. CDR3 loop: CSVASSGNYNEQFF. The CDR3 bases are TGCAGCGTTGCGTCCAGCGGAAACTACAATGAGCAGTTCTTC.

Of note for this clone: The identical CDR3 is also encoded by other nucleotide sequences in the sample. The chain is built from TRBV7-9 and TRBJ2-7, with D possibly matching TRBD1 (5 bases). The CDR3 contains 12 residues. The ends were cut back, 1 base at V and 5 bases at J, with 6 bases in the middle. Germline CDR1 reads SEHNR; CDR2 reads FQNEAQ (reference sequence). The CDR3 here is CASSLGTNEQYF. CDR3 DNA: TGTGCCAGCAGCTTAGGGACAAACGAGCAGTACTTC. Drawing the rest from reference TRBV7-9 and TRBJ2-7, the complete variable domain is DTGVSQNPRHKITKRGQNVTFRCDPISEHNRLYWYRQTLGQGPEFLTYFQNEAQLEKSRLLSDRFSAERPKGSFSTLEIQRTEQGDSAMYLCASSLGTNEQYFGPGTRLTVT.

V is TRBV5-4 and J is TRBJ2-1; 10 bases map to TRBD2. The germline V gene encodes CDR1 SGHNT and CDR2 YYREEE (reference sequence). CDR3 length: 15 residues. V lost 5 bases, J lost 2 bases, and 4 bases stayed unmatched. The CDR3 coding sequence is TGTGCCAGCAGTTTTCTAGCGGGAGCCTACAATGAGCAGTTCTTC. Translating gives CASSFLAGAYNEQFF.

The V gene is TRBV13, the J gene TRBJ2-7; D gene ambiguous. V was cut by 2 bases and J by 4 bases, with 15 bases left in between. Germline lookup yields CDR1 PRHDT and CDR2 FYEKMQ (reference sequence). This CDR3 has 15 residues. DNA for the CDR3: TGTGCCAGCAGCTTAAGGTTAGCTGGAAGGTACGAGCAGTACTTC. This encodes CASSLRLAGRYEQYF.

V and J are TRBV2 and TRBJ1-5; 7 positions match TRBD1. There are 11 residues in the CDR3. V lost 6 bases, J lost 16 bases, and 9 bases stayed unmatched. Germline V CDR1 and CDR2: SNHLY, FYNNEI. For the CDR3, the DNA is TGTGCCAGCAGGGGTCGGGGACAGTGCCATTTT. Translation: CASRGRGQCHF.

The chain carries TRBV5-1 and TRBJ2-1; TRBD2 matches 7 bases. Germline V lookup: CDR1 SGHRS, CDR2 YFSETQ. Trimming cost V 6 bases and J 0 bases; bases outside gene matches: 12. This CDR3 has 17 amino acids. The CDR3 here is CASTPRGVASSYNEQFF. Written as DNA, the CDR3 is TGCGCCAGCACACCCCGGGGGGTCGCCAGCTCCTACAATGAGCAGTTCTTC.

In its sample, this clone was seen once. This chain uses TRBV30 with TRBJ1-1; no firm D call. Per the germline V gene, CDR1 is GTSNPN and CDR2 is SVGIG (reference sequence). Deletions cut 0 bases from V and 5 bases from J, with 16 bases between. This CDR3 region has 15 residues. CDR3 loop: CAWSVPYPRGTEAFF. The CDR3 nucleotides read TGTGCCTGGAGTGTACCTTACCCTCGGGGTACTGAAGCTTTCTTT.

This chain connects TRBV7-2 to TRBJ2-2; D unclear. CDR1 and CDR2 (germline): SGHTA, FQGNSA. V gave up 0 bases and J gave up 6 bases, with 8 bases separating them. The CDR3 length is 14 residues. As DNA, the CDR3 is TGTGCCAGCAGCTTAGCGCATGCACCCGGGGAGCTGTTTTTT. Translation gives CASSLAHAPGELFF.

This sequence joins TRBV7-9 and TRBJ1-2; a weak D match, TRBD1 (6 bases). V was trimmed by 3 bases and J by 3 bases, leaving 11 bases between them. The CDR3 runs 14 residues. Germline V gene sequence: CDR1 SEHNR, CDR2 FQNEAQ (reference sequence). The CDR3 region has the DNA TGTGCCAGCAGCTTGAGGGACACCGACTATGGCTACACCTTC. It is translated as CASSLRDTDYGYTF.

The chain couples TRBV12-3 or TRBV12-4 to TRBJ1-1; D perhaps matches TRBD1 (6 bases). Trimming took off 5 bases at V and 4 bases at J, with 11 bases between the two ends. CDR3 length: 13 amino acids. The CDR3 protein is CASSRGGGTEAFF. CDR3 coding DNA: TGTGCCAGCAGTAGAGGGGGGGGCACTGAAGCTTTCTTT.

This clone appeared once. An end of the junction does not agree with germline; a read error may underlie this. J is TRBJ1-2 and V is TRBV7-2; D possibly corresponds to TRBD1 (6 bases). The germline V gene encodes CDR1 SGHTA and CDR2 FQGNSA. The CDR3 length is 15 residues. DNA for the CDR3: TGTGCGAGCAGCTTAGTTCGGGGGCATGACTATGGCTACACCTTC. Protein sequence: CASSLVRGHDYGYTF.

As to this clone: The sample carries other DNA sequences with the same CDR3. V is TRBV5-1 and J is TRBJ2-3; a possible D gene is TRBD2 (5 bases). V lost 0 bases to trimming and J lost 0 bases, with 11 bases between them. In germline, CDR1 is SGHRS, CDR2 YFSETQ. There are 16 residues in the CDR3. The CDR3 reads CASSLGLAVSTDTQYF. The DNA of the CDR3 is TGCGCCAGCAGCTTGGGGCTAGCAGTTAGCACAGATACGCAGTATTTT.

V and J are TRBV6-5 and TRBJ1-5; unclear D gene. V dropped 3 bases and J dropped 4 bases, with 7 bases sitting between them. The germline V gene encodes CDR1 MNHEY and CDR2 SVGAGI. This CDR3 has 13 amino acids. Here the CDR3 DNA reads TGTGCCAGCAGTTATCGGGAGAATCAGCCCCAGCATTTT. Translating it yields CASSYRENQPQHF.

This clone was seen a single time. This chain links TRBV20-1 with TRBJ2-1; 9 bases are a match to TRBD2. Per the germline V gene, CDR1 is DFQATT and CDR2 is SNEGSKA (reference sequence). This CDR3 is built from 20 residues. Losses at the gene ends were 3 bases for V and 4 bases for J; bases not matched to a gene: 22. The CDR3 protein is CSASAVGSGRGGVWYNEQFF. CDR3 bases: TGCAGTGCTAGTGCGGTTGGTAGCGGGAGAGGGGGGGTATGGTACAATGAGCAGTTCTTC.

The chain carries TRBV19 and TRBJ1-1; possible D gene TRBD1, 5 bases. Trimming removed 5 bases at V and 3 bases at J, with 16 bases between. Germline lookup yields CDR1 LNHDA and CDR2 SQIVND (reference sequence). The CDR3 totals 15 residues. DNA for the CDR3: TGTGCCAGTAGTCCTCCCGGGGGACGGTACACTGAAGCTTTCTTT. It translates to CASSPPGGRYTEAFF.

The V call is TRBV6-4, the J call TRBJ1-1; D may be TRBD1 (5 bases). Trimming took off 0 bases at V and 1 base at J, with 9 bases between the two ends. Germline CDR1 is MRHNA and CDR2 is SNTAGT. CDR3 length equals 15 residues. CDR3 protein: CASSDSGRENTEAFF. CDR3 sequence (DNA): TGTGCCAGCAGTGACTCGGGCAGGGAGAACACTGAAGCTTTCTTT.